This T cell receptor beta chain originates from a study of shared clonotypes between healthy human individuals (TCRdb year 2020). For the study in its entirety: A couple of women and a few men aged 18 to 49 years were included in the cohort. Per donor, three plates each were used for CD4 naive and CD4 memory, two for CD8 naive, and one for CD8 memory. Blood TCR repertoires of five healthy adults were deeply sequenced to estimate repertoire size and the extent of clonotype sharing between individuals. Libraries were prepared and TCR repertoires were sequenced by different laboratories using diverse techniques, in order to increase sequencing depth and limit assay-specific biases. Leukapheresis yielded between about 0.94 and 8.9 billion PBMCs per donor.

The paper's findings and limits, for the study overall: The small number of donors limited the genetic and exposure-history diversity represented. When a handful of donors were compared, the shared fraction of clonotypes was about 5.4% for naive CD4, about 4% for naive CD8, more than 2% for memory CD4, and roughly 0.4% for memory CD8. Pairwise subsampling indicated that sequencing depth was expected to affect the degree of clonotype sharing among donors. Sampling was restricted to blood, and TCR repertoires in tissue are likely to differ from TCR repertoires in blood. Compared with non-shared clonotypes, the clonotypes found in all four sorted-subset donors had higher generation probabilities. Incomplete sequencing was indicated by rarefaction of sorted-subset datasets, despite the large sequencing depth. Larger estimated clonotype richness was generally found for naive subsets than for memory subsets.

Regarding this clone: Its antigen is unknown. No qualities accompany the bases; no much larger clone lies one base away.

Using the deep immunoSEQ assay, multiplex PCR amplified TCR CDR3 regions from genomic DNA. Extracted genomic DNA from each cell subset was spread evenly across all wells of several immunoSEQ 96-well plates, with each plate serving as a replicate. For sorted subsets, around 0.2 ug genomic DNA, equal to about 30,000 T cell genomes, was loaded into each replicate PCR. Purified libraries were measured with a Qubit 3.0 fluorometer, size-checked on a Bioanalyzer 2100, and measured again with the KAPA Library Quantification kit. Every immunoSEQ 96-well plate was sequenced on a dedicated single-read 150-cycle Illumina NextSeq 550 flow cell. Per the source publication's procedure: Because the immunoSEQ output held only junctional sequences and lacked quality scores, the filtering could not match the filtering applied to full-length reads. Sequences were annotated with PyIR, a Python wrapper for IgBLAST v1.9, using IMGT germline references to assign V/J genes and CDR3. Reads were removed for weak V/J assignments (E-value above 1e-6), missing CDR3, stop codons, out-of-frame junctions, or ambiguous translated residues. A V3J clonotype was defined by an identical inferred V gene, J gene, and CDR3 amino acid sequence. Percentage overlap between repertoires was computed as shared unique clonotypes divided by the size of the smaller repertoire. Three approaches were used to assess repertoire richness: RTK rarefaction, the Chao1 estimator, and Recon v2.1 estimates of unobserved clonotypes. Generation probabilities for all TCRbeta clonotypes obtained by the gDNA method from a few donors were computed using OLGA. The clones in this table, taken by TCRdb from immuneACCESS, are in-frame only. Not every clone is retained; where verified, under half of the shortfall comes from an unresolved V gene, and the cause of the rest is unknown. D and trimming come from the DNA, and the V and J calls and clone size come from that table. This sample lists some 1.5 million clones; under 99% were detected once. The ten biggest clones cover around 0.45% of the sample.

There are 16 amino acids in the CDR3, from cysteine to phenylalanine inclusive. Only the CDR3 DNA stays, 48 bases, in frame from base 1. CDR1 and CDR2 are read off the germline V gene as LGHNA and YSLEER. V has 0 bases trimmed and J has 5 bases trimmed; junction bases matching no gene number 5. Healthy HIV-negative adults with no recently reported acute infections or vaccinations were included as donors. Only Caucasian adults living in Nashville, Tennessee, USA were represented among the donors. CD4+ T cells were enriched by magnetic negative selection; naive cells were then positively selected on CD45RA, and the negative fraction formed the memory subset. Blood was collected by leukapheresis, and PBMCs were isolated by Ficoll-Histopaque density gradient centrifugation and then cryopreserved in liquid nitrogen vapor phase. Purity and quantity of every magnetically sorted T cell population were checked by analytical flow cytometry. From each sorted fraction, genomic DNA was isolated and quantified by UV absorbance on a Nanodrop 2000c.

The clonotype originates from a man in his thirties or forties in good health. Source material: naive CD4+ T cells sorted from blood. The cell subset or site label corresponds to: CD45RA+ positively selected. The V and J segments used are TRBV4-3 and TRBJ2-3; TRBD2 agrees with 10 junctional bases. The CDR3 reads CASSQDLTSGQDTQYF. The DNA sequence reads TGCGCCAGCAGCCAAGATTTGACTAGCGGGCAAGATACGCAGTATTTT.